These 2 T cell receptor beta chains came from one sample sequenced in a study of blood T cell repertoires in COVID-19. TCRdb's table, derived via immunoSEQ multiplex PCR, lists solely in-frame clones and lacks some. Among about 180,000 clones, 70% to 90% were seen once, and the ten largest hold roughly 4.2%. The sequenced material came from peripheral blood. All receptors come from a woman aged 25-40 years with acute or convalescent COVID-19.

This clone appeared a single time. The genes are TRBV30 and TRBJ2-1, with 8 nucleotides matching TRBD2. This CDR3 has 13 amino acids. With V trimmed by 5 bases and J by 6 bases, 6 bases remained unmatched. Germline V CDR1 and CDR2: GTSNPN, SVGIG (reference sequence). As DNA, the CDR3 is TGTGCCTGGGAGGGCAGCGGGAGCAATGAGCAGTTCTTC. This sequence encodes CAWEGSGSNEQFF.

This clone was detected only once. The chain carries TRBV28 and TRBJ2-3; the match to TRBD2 covers 9 bases. The CDR3 is 16 residues long. The V gene's germline CDR1 is MDHEN and CDR2 SYDVKM. The trim removed 4 bases at V and 6 bases at J, leaving 11 bases unmatched. The CDR3 coding sequence is TGTGCCAGCAGTTCCCATGCGGGAGGGCCCTCGGATACGCAGTATTTT. Its translation: CASSSHAGGPSDTQYF.